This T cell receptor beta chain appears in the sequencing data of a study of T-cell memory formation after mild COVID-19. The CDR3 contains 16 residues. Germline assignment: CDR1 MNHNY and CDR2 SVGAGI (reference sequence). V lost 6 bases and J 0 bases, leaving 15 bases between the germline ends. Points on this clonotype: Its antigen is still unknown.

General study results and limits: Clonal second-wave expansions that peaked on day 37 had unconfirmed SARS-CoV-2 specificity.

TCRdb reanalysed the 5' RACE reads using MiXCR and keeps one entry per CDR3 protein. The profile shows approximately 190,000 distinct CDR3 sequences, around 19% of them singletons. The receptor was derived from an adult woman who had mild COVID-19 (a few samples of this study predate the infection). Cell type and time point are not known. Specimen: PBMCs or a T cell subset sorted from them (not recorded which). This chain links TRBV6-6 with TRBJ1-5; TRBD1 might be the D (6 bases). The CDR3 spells CASRSEQGDSNQPQHF. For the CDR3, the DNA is TGTGCCAGCAGATCAGAACAGGGTGATAGCAATCAGCCCCAGCATTTT.